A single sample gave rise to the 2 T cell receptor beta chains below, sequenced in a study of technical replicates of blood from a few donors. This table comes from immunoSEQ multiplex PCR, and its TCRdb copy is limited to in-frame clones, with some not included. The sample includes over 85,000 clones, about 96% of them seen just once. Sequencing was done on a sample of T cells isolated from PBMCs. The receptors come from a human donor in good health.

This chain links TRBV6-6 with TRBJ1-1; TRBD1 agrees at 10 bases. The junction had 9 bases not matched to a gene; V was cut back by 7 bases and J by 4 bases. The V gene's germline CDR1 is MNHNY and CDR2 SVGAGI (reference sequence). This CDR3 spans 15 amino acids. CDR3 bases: TGTGCCAGCATTGCTGGACAGGGGGTGTTCACTGAAGCTTTCTTT. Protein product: CASIAGQGVFTEAFF.

CDR3 sequence reads: CASSITGDSTDTQYF. CDR3 bases: TGCGCCAGCAGCATAACAGGAGATAGCACAGATACGCAGTATTTT. The J gene is TRBJ2-3, the V gene TRBV5-1; a possible D gene is TRBD1 (5 bases). CDR1 SGHRS and CDR2 YFSETQ come from the germline V gene. The germline V and J ends were trimmed by 4 bases and 0 bases, with 12 bases remaining between them. The CDR3 is 15 amino acids.